The rows below give T cell receptor beta chains drawn from one sample of a study of blood T cell repertoires in COVID-19. Using immunoSEQ multiplex PCR, the repertoire was profiled, and TCRdb retains in-frame clones only, with some absent. The sample has about 140,000 clones, around 84% seen once. Sequenced sample: peripheral blood. The source of these receptors is a woman aged 60 to 75 with acute or convalescent COVID-19. CDR3s include the opening cysteine and the closing phenylalanine or tryptophan. The order of the fields is V gene, clone size, D gene, J gene, CDR3 protein, CDR3 DNA. D genes are given only for firm matches. Expanded clones are given a class, and other clones once, few, many or no size at all.

V: TRBV4-1
size: -
D: -
J: TRBJ2-1
CDR3: CASSQGQYYIGNEQFF
DNA: TGCGCCAGCAGCCAAGGACAGTATTATATTGGGAATGAGCAGTTCTTC

V: TRBV10-1
size: -
D: -
J: TRBJ1-1
CDR3: CASSRLKNTEAFF
DNA: TGCGCCAGCAGCAGGTTAAAGAACACTGAAGCTTTCTTT

V: TRBV4-3
size: -
D: TRBD2
J: TRBJ2-3
CDR3: CASSQDLAGGLDTQYF
DNA: TGCGCCAGCAGCCAAGATCTAGCGGGGGGTCTAGATACGCAGTATTTT

V: TRBV14
size: few
D: -
J: TRBJ1-2
CDR3: CASSQDLGTYGYTF
DNA: TGTGCCAGCAGCCAAGATTTGGGGACATATGGCTACACCTTC

V: TRBV7-8
size: once
D: -
J: TRBJ2-1
CDR3: CASSLASSGEQFF
DNA: TGTGCCAGCAGCTTAGCCTCTAGTGGTGAGCAGTTCTTC

V: TRBV10-3
size: -
D: -
J: TRBJ1-1
CDR3: CAIRGGPVEAFF
DNA: TGTGCCATCAGGGGGGGGCCGGTTGAAGCTTTCTTT

V: TRBV28
size: -
D: -
J: TRBJ2-2
CDR3: CASSWPGGNTGELFF
DNA: TGTGCCAGCAGTTGGCCCGGCGGAAACACCGGGGAGCTGTTTTTT

V: TRBV27
size: -
D: TRBD1
J: TRBJ1-6
CDR3: CASSLGQGGYSPLHF
DNA: TGTGCCAGCAGTTTAGGACAGGGTGGGTATTCACCCCTCCACTTT

V: TRBV6-5
size: -
D: -
J: TRBJ2-7
CDR3: CASNLEGANFEQYF
DNA: TGTGCCAGCAATCTGGAAGGGGCGAACTTCGAGCAGTACTTC

V: TRBV5-4
size: -
D: -
J: TRBJ1-1
CDR3: CASSLGRSGNTEAFF
DNA: TGTGCCAGCAGCTTGGGCAGGTCCGGGAACACTGAAGCTTTCTTT

V: TRBV5-1
size: -
D: TRBD1
J: TRBJ1-2
CDR3: CASSLTIGQGARDGYTF
DNA: TGCGCCAGCAGCTTGACGATAGGACAGGGGGCGCGGGATGGCTACACCTTC

V: TRBV29-1
size: -
D: TRBD1
J: TRBJ2-7
CDR3: CSVEGQGASYEQYF
DNA: TGCAGCGTTGAAGGGCAGGGGGCTTCCTACGAGCAGTACTTC

V: TRBV19
size: once
D: TRBD2
J: TRBJ2-1
CDR3: CASSIDVTSGVVDEQFF
DNA: TGTGCCAGTAGTATAGACGTGACTAGCGGGGTTGTAGATGAGCAGTTCTTC

V: TRBV19
size: -
D: TRBD1
J: TRBJ2-1
CDR3: CASSRETGGAVKEFF
DNA: TGTGCCAGTAGTAGGGAGACAGGGGGCGCGGTGAAGGAGTTCTTC

V: TRBV6-6
size: -
D: -
J: TRBJ2-1
CDR3: CASSHRNLRRGAEYNEQFF
DNA: TGTGCCAGCAGTCATCGAAATCTCCGACGGGGAGCAGAATACAATGAGCAGTTCTTC

V: TRBV30
size: -
D: TRBD2
J: TRBJ2-3
CDR3: CASTSGFSGTDTQYF
DNA: TGTGCCTCGACTAGCGGGTTTTCGGGCACAGATACGCAGTATTTT

V: TRBV11-2
size: few
D: -
J: TRBJ1-1
CDR3: CASSPGLPNTEAFF
DNA: TGTGCCAGCAGCCCCGGACTCCCGAACACTGAAGCTTTCTTT

V: TRBV24-1
size: -
D: TRBD1
J: TRBJ1-2
CDR3: CATSAGTGLGYTF
DNA: TGTGCCACCAGTGCCGGGACAGGGTTAGGCTACACCTTC

V: TRBV5-1
size: few
D: -
J: TRBJ1-2
CDR3: CASSVGLGDGYTF
DNA: TGCGCCAGCAGCGTAGGGCTCGGGGATGGCTACACCTTC

V: TRBV7-2
size: -
D: -
J: TRBJ2-3
CDR3: CASSLGAGDTQYF
DNA: TGTGCCAGCAGCTTAGGGGCAGGGGATACGCAGTATTTT

V: TRBV15
size: -
D: -
J: TRBJ1-2
CDR3: CATSRDFRRADYGYTF
DNA: TGTGCCACCAGCAGAGATTTTCGCAGGGCCGACTATGGCTACACCTTC

V: TRBV28
size: -
D: TRBD2
J: TRBJ2-7
CDR3: CASSLPGLAGYYEQYF
DNA: TGTGCCAGCAGTCTCCCGGGACTAGCGGGTTACTACGAGCAGTACTTC

V: TRBV5-1
size: many
D: TRBD2
J: TRBJ2-7
CDR3: CASSLAASGAYEQYF
DNA: TGCGCCAGCAGCTTGGCGGCTAGCGGGGCCTACGAGCAGTACTTC

V: TRBV28
size: -
D: -
J: TRBJ1-1
CDR3: CASSLQDTEAFF
DNA: TGTGCCAGCAGTTTGCAGGACACTGAAGCTTTCTTT

V: TRBV10-3
size: -
D: TRBD1
J: TRBJ1-2
CDR3: CAISEPGQELYGYTF
DNA: TGTGCCATCAGTGAGCCCGGACAGGAGCTATATGGCTACACCTTC

V: TRBV11-3
size: -
D: -
J: TRBJ2-7
CDR3: CASSLVRRGEQYF
DNA: TGTGCCAGCAGCTTAGTCCGACGGGGAGAGCAGTACTTC

V: TRBV11-3
size: -
D: TRBD2
J: TRBJ2-7
CDR3: CASTWESGTSGAYEQYF
DNA: TGTGCCAGCACCTGGGAATCCGGGACTAGCGGGGCCTACGAGCAGTACTTC

V: TRBV5-4
size: -
D: -
J: TRBJ1-1
CDR3: CASSPAGRSNTEAFF
DNA: TGTGCCAGCAGCCCAGCAGGGAGGTCGAACACTGAAGCTTTCTTT

V: TRBV19
size: -
D: -
J: TRBJ2-3
CDR3: CASSDGAFTDTQYF
DNA: TGTGCCAGTAGTGATGGGGCATTCACAGATACGCAGTATTTT

V: TRBV4-1
size: -
D: -
J: TRBJ2-1
CDR3: CASSQSALGEQFF
DNA: TGCGCCAGCAGCCAAAGCGCCTTGGGTGAGCAGTTCTTC

V: TRBV7-9
size: -
D: -
J: TRBJ2-7
CDR3: CASSPMSRSNYEQYF
DNA: TGTGCCAGCAGCCCCATGAGTCGATCGAACTACGAGCAGTACTTC

V: TRBV2
size: few
D: -
J: TRBJ1-3
CDR3: CASRVQMGNTIYF
DNA: TGTGCCAGCAGGGTACAGATGGGAAACACCATATATTTT

V: TRBV5-4
size: -
D: TRBD2
J: TRBJ2-3
CDR3: CASRTSGGSTDTQYF
DNA: TGTGCCAGCAGGACTAGCGGGGGAAGCACAGATACGCAGTATTTT

V: TRBV27
size: -
D: -
J: TRBJ2-1
CDR3: CASSLDRSSYNEQFF
DNA: TGTGCCAGCAGTTTAGACCGGAGCTCCTACAATGAGCAGTTCTTC

V: TRBV5-1
size: -
D: -
J: TRBJ1-3
CDR3: CASSFDSSSGNTIYF
DNA: TGCGCCAGCAGCTTCGACAGTAGCTCTGGAAACACCATATATTTT

V: TRBV11-3
size: -
D: TRBD1
J: TRBJ2-1
CDR3: CASSFATGGPNNEQFF
DNA: TGTGCCAGCAGCTTTGCAACAGGGGGGCCCAACAATGAGCAGTTCTTC

V: TRBV2
size: -
D: -
J: TRBJ2-3
CDR3: CASSEVHTDTQYF
DNA: TGTGCCAGCAGCGAAGTCCACACAGATACGCAGTATTTT

V: TRBV3-1/TRBV3-2
size: -
D: -
J: TRBJ2-7
CDR3: CASSLHRAPPLASSYEQYF
DNA: TGTGCCAGCAGCCTACACCGGGCCCCTCCTCTAGCCAGCTCCTACGAGCAGTACTTC

V: TRBV4-2
size: -
D: -
J: TRBJ1-1
CDR3: CASSQGITRENTEAFF
DNA: TGTGCCAGCAGCCAAGGAATTACCCGGGAGAACACTGAAGCTTTCTTT

V: TRBV19
size: -
D: TRBD1
J: TRBJ2-2
CDR3: CASSFGQGAVGELFF
DNA: TGTGCCAGTAGTTTCGGACAGGGGGCGGTCGGGGAGCTGTTTTTT

V: TRBV6-6
size: few
D: TRBD1
J: TRBJ1-2
CDR3: CASSGRAGGRYGYTF
DNA: TGTGCCAGCAGTGGGCGGGCAGGGGGACGGTATGGCTACACCTTC

V: TRBV11-2
size: -
D: TRBD2
J: TRBJ2-6
CDR3: CASRVSGAGGANVLTF
DNA: TGTGCCAGCAGGGTGAGCGGGGCCGGAGGGGCCAACGTCCTGACTTTC

V: TRBV2
size: -
D: -
J: TRBJ2-4
CDR3: CASSEGGLAKNIQYF
DNA: TGTGCCAGCAGTGAAGGAGGGTTAGCCAAAAACATTCAGTACTTC

V: TRBV4-1
size: -
D: TRBD1
J: TRBJ1-1
CDR3: CASRKRKDRVNSEAFF
DNA: TGCGCCAGCAGAAAACGCAAAGACAGGGTTAACTCTGAAGCTTTCTTT

V: TRBV5-1
size: -
D: -
J: TRBJ1-1
CDR3: CASSLTGHTEAFF
DNA: TGCGCCAGCAGCTTGACGGGTCACACTGAAGCTTTCTTT

V: TRBV6-5
size: -
D: TRBD1
J: TRBJ1-1
CDR3: CASSRGQGTEAFF
DNA: TGTGCCAGCAGTCGCGGACAGGGGACTGAAGCTTTCTTT

V: TRBV9
size: -
D: -
J: TRBJ1-6
CDR3: CASTPGTPYNSPLHF
DNA: TGTGCCAGCACCCCAGGGACACCCTATAATTCACCCCTCCACTTT

V: TRBV4-2
size: -
D: -
J: TRBJ2-1
CDR3: CASSQVEAGGQFF
DNA: TGTGCCAGCAGCCAAGTGGAAGCCGGCGGGCAGTTCTTC

V: TRBV11-2
size: -
D: TRBD1
J: TRBJ1-1
CDR3: CASSFSSGTANTEAFF
DNA: TGTGCCAGCAGCTTTTCCTCCGGGACAGCGAACACTGAAGCTTTCTTT

V: TRBV30
size: few
D: TRBD2
J: TRBJ2-7
CDR3: CAWRLSGGPSYEQYF
DNA: TGTGCCTGGAGACTTAGCGGGGGGCCCTCCTACGAGCAGTACTTC

V: TRBV7-2
size: -
D: TRBD2
J: TRBJ2-3
CDR3: CASTPGLPTDTQYF
DNA: TGTGCCAGCACCCCGGGACTACCAACAGATACGCAGTATTTT

V: TRBV3-1/TRBV3-2
size: -
D: TRBD2
J: TRBJ2-1
CDR3: CASSPQLRLAGFLPTQFF
DNA: TGTGCCAGCAGCCCTCAGCTACGACTAGCGGGCTTTCTCCCAACGCAGTTCTTC